This is a list of T cell receptor beta chains from one sample in a study of T-cell memory formation after mild COVID-19. MiXCR, run by TCRdb on the 5' RACE reads, gives a single entry per CDR3 protein. The sample has 350,000 to 500,000 distinct CDR3 sequences; 18% are singletons. Sequencing was carried out using PBMCs or a T cell subset sorted from them (not recorded which). These TCRs come from a man between 18 and 35 years old who had mild COVID-19 (a few samples of this study predate the infection). Cell type and time point are not known. CDR3s include the opening cysteine and the closing phenylalanine or tryptophan. The D gene is left open where the match is weak. Only some rows state a clone size, as once, few, many or a class for expanded clones.

D gene	clone size	V gene	J gene	CDR3 DNA	CDR3 protein
-	-	TRBV7-2	TRBJ2-3	TGTGCCAGCAGCTTAGTATGGGGGCTGAGGGATACGCAGTATTTT	CASSLVWGLRDTQYF
-	-	TRBV4-1	TRBJ1-6	TGCGCCAGCAGTGCCGGGGCACAGATCTATAATTCACCCCTCCACTTT	CASSAGAQIYNSPLHF
-	-	TRBV2	TRBJ1-5	TGTGCCAGCAGTGATAGGACATCGAATCAGCCCCAGCATTTT	CASSDRTSNQPQHF
-	-	TRBV20-1	TRBJ1-4	TGCAGTGCTGGGGCGGGGTTCCAATGGGAAAAACTGTTTTTT	CSAGAGFQWEKLFF
-	few	TRBV4-2	TRBJ2-3	TGTGCCAGCAGCCAAGAGGAACTGGAGTACGGCACAGATACGCAGTATTTT	CASSQEELEYGTDTQYF
-	few	TRBV5-1	TRBJ2-3	TGCGCCAGCGGACCAGGGAGGCCTACAGATACGCAGTATTTT	CASGPGRPTDTQYF
TRBD1	-	TRBV5-5	TRBJ1-1	TGTGCCAGCAGCTTACACCGGGACAGCCGCACTGAAGCTTTCTTT	CASSLHRDSRTEAFF
-	-	TRBV20-1	TRBJ2-1	TGCAGTGCTAGACTCCGCGGGGGCCGCAATGAGCAGTTCTTC	CSARLRGGRNEQFF
-	-	TRBV2	TRBJ2-6	TGTGCCAGCGGTGGGGACATCTCTGGGGCCAACGTCCTGACTTTC	CASGGDISGANVLTF
TRBD1	-	TRBV5-1	TRBJ1-2	TGCGCCAGCAGCTTCGACAGGGGGCAAAGCTATGGCTACACCTTC	CASSFDRGQSYGYTF
-	few	TRBV30	TRBJ2-7	TGTGCCTGGAGTGTACAGTCAGCGATCGAGCAGTACTTC	CAWSVQSAIEQYF
-	few	TRBV7-9	TRBJ1-1	TGTGCCAGCAGCTCCAGTCGGGACGCAAACACTGAAGCTTTCTTT	CASSSSRDANTEAFF
TRBD1	few	TRBV12-3/TRBV12-4	TRBJ1-2	TGTGCCAGCAGTTTTATCATGGACAGGGCTGTCGGCTACACCTTC	CASSFIMDRAVGYTF
-	few	TRBV7-3	TRBJ2-2	TGTGCCAGCAGCATTCGACCCGGGGAGCTGTTTTTT	CASSIRPGELFF
-	-	TRBV7-2	TRBJ2-3	TGTGCCAGCGCAGTCCGTGCGCAGTATTTT	CASAVRAQYF
-	-	TRBV20-1	TRBJ2-3	TGCAGTGCCTTTGGGATACGCACAGATACGCAGTATTTT	CSAFGIRTDTQYF
TRBD2	few	TRBV29-1	TRBJ2-3	TGCAGTAGCCTACTAGCGGACGCTAGCACAGATACGCAGTATTTT	CSSLLADASTDTQYF
-	many	TRBV12-3/TRBV12-4	TRBJ1-4	TGTGCCAGCAGTTTACGGCCAACTAATGAAAAACTGTTTTTT	CASSLRPTNEKLFF
-	-	TRBV7-9	TRBJ1-1	TGTGCCAGCAGCTTAGCACCCAGCTTAGGGACTGAAGCTTTCTTT	CASSLAPSLGTEAFF
-	-	TRBV11-2	TRBJ2-5	TGTGCCAGAAGCTTAGGGCCAGTATGGCAAGAGACCAAGTACTTC	CARSLGPVWQETKYF
TRBD1	few	TRBV29-1	TRBJ2-1	TGCAGCGTACACGGACAGGGCCCCTACAATGAGCAGTTCTTC	CSVHGQGPYNEQFF
-	-	TRBV20-1	TRBJ2-5	TGCAGTGTCCTCGCGGGAGAGACCCAGTACTTC	CSVLAGETQYF
-	-	TRBV4-1	TRBJ1-5	TGCGCCAGCAGCCGGAATTTACAGGGAGAGAGCAATCAGCCCCAGCATTTT	CASSRNLQGESNQPQHF
-	-	TRBV10-3	TRBJ2-3	TGTGCCATCAGTGAGTCGACTGCGGGGGCCTACACAGATACGCAGTATTTT	CAISESTAGAYTDTQYF
TRBD2	-	TRBV12-3/TRBV12-4	TRBJ2-1	TGTGCCAGCAGCCCTTCTAGCGGGGGGGCCTACAATGAGCAGTTCTTC	CASSPSSGGAYNEQFF
-	-	TRBV12-3/TRBV12-4	TRBJ2-7	TGTGCCAGCAGTTTCAGGGGCGCCTGGAACGAGCAGTACTTC	CASSFRGAWNEQYF
-	few	TRBV7-2	TRBJ2-3	TGTGCCAGCAACCGAGGGGGGGGGAACACAGATACGCAGTATTTT	CASNRGGGNTDTQYF
-	few	TRBV4-3	TRBJ2-2	TGCGCCAGCAGCCAAGATCTGAGCACCGGGGAGCTGTTTTTT	CASSQDLSTGELFF
-	-	TRBV5-4	TRBJ2-2	TGTGCCAGCAGCTTGGAAAGGTACACCGGGGAGCTGTTTTTT	CASSLERYTGELFF
-	-	TRBV20-1	TRBJ2-4	TGCAGTGCTAGAGAAGTAGCCAAAAACATTCAGTACTTC	CSAREVAKNIQYF
TRBD2	-	TRBV6-5	TRBJ2-5	TGTGCCAGCAGTTACAGCGGGGGGGCGAAGACCCAGTACTTC	CASSYSGGAKTQYF
-	-	TRBV7-6	TRBJ1-4	TGTGCCAGCAGCCCGGGGTGGGGTGAAAAACTGTTTTTT	CASSPGWGEKLFF
-	few	TRBV12-3/TRBV12-4	TRBJ1-1	TGTGCCAGCACCCCCAGGGACACGAGGAACACTGAAGCTTTCTTT	CASTPRDTRNTEAFF
TRBD2	few	TRBV9	TRBJ2-1	TGTGCCAGCAGCCAAACTAGCGGGGAGTACAATGAGCAGTTCTTC	CASSQTSGEYNEQFF
-	-	TRBV12-3/TRBV12-4	TRBJ1-1	TGTGCCAGCAGTTTAGTGTCCAGCTTGGCTTTCTTT	CASSLVSSLAFF
-	few	TRBV12-3/TRBV12-4	TRBJ1-1	TGTGCCAGCAGTCCCCCCCCCCGGGACGGGAACACTGAAGCTTTCTTT	CASSPPPRDGNTEAFF
-	-	TRBV2	TRBJ1-1	TGTGCCAGCAGTGTGGAGGACCTTCCGAGGACTGAAGCTTTCTTT	CASSVEDLPRTEAFF